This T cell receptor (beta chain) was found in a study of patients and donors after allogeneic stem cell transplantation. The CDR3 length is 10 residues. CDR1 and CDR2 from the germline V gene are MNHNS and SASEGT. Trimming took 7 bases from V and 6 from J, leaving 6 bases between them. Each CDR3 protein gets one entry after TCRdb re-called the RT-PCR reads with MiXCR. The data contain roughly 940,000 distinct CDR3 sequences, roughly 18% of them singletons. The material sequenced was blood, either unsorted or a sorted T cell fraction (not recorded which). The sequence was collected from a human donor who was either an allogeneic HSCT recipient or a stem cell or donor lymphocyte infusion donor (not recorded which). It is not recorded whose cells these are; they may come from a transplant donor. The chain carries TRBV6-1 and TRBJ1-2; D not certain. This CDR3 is CASMGNGYTF. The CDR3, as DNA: TGTGCCAGCATGGGAAATGGCTACACCTTC.